This T cell receptor (beta chain) was profiled in a study of human T cells and chemical hapten exposure. Overall study results and limits: Significantly more large CDR3 similarity clusters arose among expanded TCRs than among controls.

Individual cDNA molecules received unique molecular identifiers in the library. TCRdb processed the RACE reads anew with MiXCR; each CDR3 protein has one entry. The sample has about 81,000 distinct CDR3 sequences, about 10% seen once. A note on this clonotype: The antigen is undetermined.

Germline-derived CDR1 and CDR2 are ENHRY and SYGVKD. The CDR3 loop spans 13 amino acids. The V end was cut by 3 bases, the J end by 6 bases, with 11 bases between. This sample's time point: patch test 2, 6 weeks after DPC sensitization. Specified treatment: therapeutic diphenylcyclopropenone sensitization with weekly scalp DPC. Someone pulled total RNA out of unfractionated whole blood. This sample comprised whole blood, obtained in connection with sensitization to the hapten diphenylcyclopropenone (DPC). The receptor was derived from a woman aged 30 to 39 with alopecia areata. Some clones in this sample may be carry-over from other donors' samples. The chain joins TRBV10-3 to TRBJ2-5; D remains ambiguous. The chain's CDR3 is CAISDPSVKTQYF. The CDR3 DNA is TGTGCCATCAGTGATCCGTCCGTAAAGACCCAGTACTTC.